A selection of T cell receptor beta chains follows, all from one sample in a study of siplizumab effects on memory and regulatory T cells. Using immunoSEQ multiplex PCR, the repertoire was profiled, and TCRdb retains in-frame clones only, with some absent. This sample has about 100,000 clones, with about 91% found just once. The sequenced material came from Tregs sorted from blood. The source of these receptors is a human donor in good health. The CDR3 runs from the conserved cysteine through the conserved F or W. The order of the fields is clone size, CDR3 length, J gene, V gene, D gene, CDR3 protein, CDR3 DNA. The D gene is left open where the match is weak. Clone sizes are given selectively: once, few, many, or a class where the clone is expanded.

>NA|18|TRBJ1-2|TRBV5-1|TRBD1
CASSFLPGSLGQSYGYTF
TGCGCCAGCAGCTTTCTCCCGGGATCGCTGGGACAGAGCTATGGCTACACCTTC
>NA|14|TRBJ2-7|TRBV27|TRBD1
CASSGRDRGVEQYF
TGTGCCAGCAGTGGCCGGGACAGGGGAGTCGAGCAGTACTTC
>NA|13|TRBJ1-1|TRBV19|NA
CASSPQGNTEAFF
TGTGCCAGTAGTCCTCAGGGGAACACTGAAGCTTTCTTT
>once|13|TRBJ2-5|TRBV4-1|NA
CASSQTGKGTQYF
TGCGCCAGCAGCCAAACAGGAAAGGGAACCCAGTACTTC
>NA|13|TRBJ1-2|TRBV6-5|TRBD1
CASSYQGAYGYTF
TGTGCCAGCAGTTACCAGGGGGCGTATGGCTACACCTTC
>NA|11|TRBJ2-1|TRBV2|NA
CASKSYNEQFF
TGTGCCAGCAAATCTTACAATGAGCAGTTCTTC
>NA|11|TRBJ2-1|TRBV7-2|NA
CASSLGPEQFF
TGTGCCAGCAGCTTAGGACCAGAGCAGTTCTTC
>NA|13|TRBJ2-1|TRBV6-6|NA
CASGRQGYNEQFF
TGTGCCAGCGGGAGGCAAGGGTACAATGAGCAGTTCTTC
>NA|11|TRBJ1-1|TRBV6-6|NA
CASRYHTEAFF
TGTGCCAGCAGATATCATACTGAAGCTTTCTTT
>NA|15|TRBJ2-7|TRBV27|NA
CASSLASRLSYEQYF
TGTGCCTCTTCCCTCGCTAGCCGCCTCTCCTACGAGCAGTACTTC
>NA|15|TRBJ2-7|TRBV13|TRBD2
CASSSGLVWPYEQYF
TGTGCCAGCAGCTCCGGACTAGTTTGGCCTTACGAGCAGTACTTC
>NA|12|TRBJ2-3|TRBV10-2|NA
CASNTGTDTQYF
TGCGCCAGCAACACTGGCACAGATACGCAGTATTTT
>NA|12|TRBJ2-3|TRBV12-1|NA
CASSFATDTQYF
TGTGCCAGCAGCTTTGCTACAGATACGCAGTATTTT
>NA|17|TRBJ1-3|TRBV7-9|NA
CASSFRATSRGGNTIYF
TGTGCCAGCAGCTTTAGGGCGACATCCCGAGGTGGAAACACCATATATTTT
>NA|15|TRBJ1-2|TRBV5-1|NA
CASRYVLGENYGYTF
TGCGCCAGCAGATATGTGTTGGGGGAAAACTATGGCTACACCTTC
>NA|13|TRBJ2-1|TRBV10-3|NA
CAIRGQANNEQFF
TGTGCCATTAGAGGTCAGGCCAACAATGAGCAGTTCTTC
>NA|16|TRBJ2-7|TRBV5-1|TRBD2
CASSSGLAGGLNEQYF
TGCGCCAGCAGCTCGGGACTAGCGGGAGGATTGAACGAGCAGTACTTC
>NA|15|TRBJ2-2|TRBV4-1|NA
CASSQMGKGTGELFF
TGCGCCAGCAGCCAAATGGGAAAGGGCACCGGGGAGCTGTTTTTT
>once|14|TRBJ1-2|TRBV5-1|TRBD1
CASSYRTGMDGYTF
TGCGCCAGCAGCTATCGGACAGGGATGGATGGCTACACCTTC
>NA|16|TRBJ2-6|TRBV6-5|NA
CASSYSGQSGANVLTF
TGTGCCAGCAGTTACTCGGGGCAGTCTGGGGCCAACGTCCTGACTTTC
>NA|15|TRBJ1-5|TRBV11-2|NA
CASSSNYRANQPQHF
TGTGCCAGCAGCTCAAATTACAGGGCCAATCAGCCCCAGCATTTT
>NA|14|TRBJ2-5|TRBV28|NA
CASSFVGVVKTQYF
TGTGCCAGCAGTTTTGTGGGAGTAGTAAAGACCCAGTACTTC
>NA|11|TRBJ1-2|TRBV11-2|NA
CASSFDNGYTF
TGTGCCAGCAGCTTCGACAATGGCTACACCTTC
>NA|12|TRBJ1-1|TRBV5-6|NA
CASSSSITEAFF
TGTGCCAGCAGCTCATCAATCACTGAAGCTTTCTTT
>NA|11|TRBJ2-7|TRBV27|NA
CASGGYYEQYF
TGTGCCAGCGGGGGTTACTACGAGCAGTACTTC
>NA|18|TRBJ2-6|TRBV19|TRBD1
CASSQDRPSLAGANVLTF
TGTGCCAGTAGCCAGGACAGGCCGTCCTTGGCTGGGGCCAACGTCCTGACTTTC
>NA|14|TRBJ1-5|TRBV10-3|NA
CAISGGGGNQPQHF
TGTGCCATCAGTGGGGGAGGGGGCAATCAGCCCCAGCATTTT
>NA|17|TRBJ2-2|TRBV18|NA
CASSPTTRRRGTGELFF
TGTGCCAGCTCACCAACGACACGCCGAAGAGGCACCGGGGAGCTGTTTTTT
>NA|11|TRBJ2-3|TRBV6-5|NA
CASSYQDTQYF
TGTGCCAGCAGTTACCAAGATACGCAGTATTTT
>NA|16|TRBJ1-2|TRBV6-9|TRBD1
CASSTFRQGWARGYTF
TGTGCCAGCAGTACCTTCCGACAGGGGTGGGCTAGGGGCTACACCTTC
>NA|11|TRBJ1-1|TRBV6-5|NA
CASSENTEAFF
TGTGCCAGTTCAGAGAACACTGAAGCTTTCTTT
>NA|16|TRBJ2-1|TRBV10-3|TRBD2
CAISESGGGSYNEQFF
TGTGCCATCAGTGAGTCCGGGGGAGGGTCCTACAATGAGCAGTTCTTC
>NA|16|TRBJ2-5|TRBV7-6|TRBD1
CASSHRATGGIETQYF
TGTGCCAGCAGCCACCGGGCGACAGGGGGTATAGAGACCCAGTACTTC
>NA|10|TRBJ2-1|TRBV20-1|NA
CSVNYNEQFF
TGCAGTGTTAATTACAATGAGCAGTTCTTC
>NA|17|TRBJ2-6|TRBV19|TRBD2
CASQGRAWAGGANVLTF
TGTGCCAGTCAAGGGAGGGCCTGGGCCGGGGGGGCCAACGTCCTGACTTTC
>NA|16|TRBJ2-2|TRBV12-5|TRBD2
CASGFLAGGGTGELFF
TGTGCTAGTGGTTTTCTAGCGGGAGGTGGCACCGGGGAGCTGTTTTTT
>NA|13|TRBJ1-2|TRBV5-1|TRBD1
CASSQDRGFGYTF
TGCGCCAGCAGCCAAGACAGGGGGTTTGGCTACACCTTC
>NA|14|TRBJ2-3|TRBV11-3|TRBD2
CASSPGLAGNTQYF
TGTGCCAGCAGCCCCGGACTAGCGGGAAATACGCAGTATTTT
>once|13|TRBJ2-5|TRBV7-9|NA
CASSLAGLETQYF
TGTGCCAGCAGCTTAGCGGGTCTAGAGACCCAGTACTTC
>NA|16|TRBJ1-1|TRBV10-2|NA
CASSELTLRMNTEAFF
TGCGCCAGCAGTGAATTGACCCTTAGGATGAACACTGAAGCTTTCTTT
>NA|13|TRBJ2-7|TRBV6-1|TRBD1
CASSRTGFYEQYF
TGTGCCAGCAGTCGGACAGGATTCTACGAGCAGTACTTC
>NA|11|TRBJ1-5|TRBV2|NA
CASSGGEPQHF
TGTGCCAGCAGTGGGGGGGAGCCCCAGCATTTT
>NA|15|TRBJ2-7|TRBV18|TRBD1
CASSSTTGGGYEQYF
TGTGCCAGCTCATCCACAACAGGGGGTGGGTACGAGCAGTACTTC
>once|16|TRBJ1-5|TRBV4-1|NA
CASSQDLLQPGQPQHF
TGCGCCAGCAGCCAAGATCTGCTACAACCGGGCCAGCCCCAGCATTTT
>NA|15|TRBJ2-5|TRBV14|NA
CASSQERTAAETQYF
TGTGCCAGCAGCCAAGAGCGGACTGCTGCTGAGACCCAGTACTTC
>NA|11|TRBJ2-7|TRBV20-1|NA
CSAKNRVEQYF
TGCAGTGCTAAAAACAGGGTCGAGCAGTACTTC
>NA|12|TRBJ2-7|TRBV5-1|TRBD1
CASSLTGDEQYF
TGCGCCAGCAGCTTGACAGGGGACGAGCAGTACTTC